This T cell receptor (beta chain) comes out of a study of breast tumors, draining lymph nodes, adjacent tissues. One entry per CDR3 protein results from TCRdb running MiXCR on the multiplex PCR reads. The repertoire includes approximately 180,000 distinct CDR3 sequences, about 34% of them detected once, and around 4% sits in the top ten. This CDR3 contains 14 residues. This clonotype was counted only a few times. Axillary draining lymph nodes of breast cancer patients supplied the node samples. The source is a female donor with breast cancer. Some clones in this sample may be carry-over from other donors' samples. Sequencing was done on a sample of axillary lymph node tissue. This chain connects TRBV12-1 to TRBJ2-2. TRBV12-1 corresponds to a pseudogene. CDR3 sequence: CASSFLKVEGELLF. CDR3 nucleotide sequence: TGTGCCAGCAGCTTTCTTAAGGTAGAAGGGGAGCTGCTTTTT.